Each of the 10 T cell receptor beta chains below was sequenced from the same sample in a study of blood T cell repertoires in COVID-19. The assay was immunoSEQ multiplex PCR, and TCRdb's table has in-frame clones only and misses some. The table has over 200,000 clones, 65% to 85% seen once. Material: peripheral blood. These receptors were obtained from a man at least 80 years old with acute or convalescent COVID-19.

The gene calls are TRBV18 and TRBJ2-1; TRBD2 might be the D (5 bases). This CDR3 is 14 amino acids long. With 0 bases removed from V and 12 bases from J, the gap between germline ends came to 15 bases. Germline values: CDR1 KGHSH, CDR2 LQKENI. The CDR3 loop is CASSPPPSVATQFF. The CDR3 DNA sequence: TGTGCCAGCTCACCACCCCCCTCGGTAGCGACGCAGTTCTTC. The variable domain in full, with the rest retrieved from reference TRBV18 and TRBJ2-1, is NAGVMQNPRHLVRRRGQEARLRCSPMKGHSHVYWYRQLPEEGLKFMVYLQKENIIDESGMPKERFSAEFPKEGPSILRIQQVVRGDSAAYFCASSPPPSVATQFFGPGTRLTVL.

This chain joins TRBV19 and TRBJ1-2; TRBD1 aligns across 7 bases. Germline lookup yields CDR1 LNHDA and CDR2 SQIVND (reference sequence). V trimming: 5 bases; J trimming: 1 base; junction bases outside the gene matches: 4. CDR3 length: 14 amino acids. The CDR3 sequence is CASSWGQINYGYTF. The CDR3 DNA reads TGTGCCAGTAGTTGGGGACAGATTAACTATGGCTACACCTTC.

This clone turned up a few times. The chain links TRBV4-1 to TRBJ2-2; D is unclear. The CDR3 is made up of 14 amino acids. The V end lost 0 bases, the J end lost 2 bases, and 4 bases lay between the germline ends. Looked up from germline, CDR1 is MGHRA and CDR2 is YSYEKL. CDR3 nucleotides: TGCGCCAGCAGCCAAGAAACTAACACCGGGGAGCTGTTTTTT. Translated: CASSQETNTGELFF.

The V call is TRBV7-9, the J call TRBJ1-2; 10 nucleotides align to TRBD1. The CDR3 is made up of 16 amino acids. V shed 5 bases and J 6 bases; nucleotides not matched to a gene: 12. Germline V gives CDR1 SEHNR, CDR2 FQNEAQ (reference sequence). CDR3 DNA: TGTGCCAGCAGCCCCAGAAAAAGACAGGGGGCTCATGGCTACACCTTC. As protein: CASSPRKRQGAHGYTF.

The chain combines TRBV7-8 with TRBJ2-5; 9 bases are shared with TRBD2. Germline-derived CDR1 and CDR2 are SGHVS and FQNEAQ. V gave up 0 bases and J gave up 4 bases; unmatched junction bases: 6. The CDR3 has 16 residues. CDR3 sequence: CASSLAPSGGLETQYF. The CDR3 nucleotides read TGTGCCAGCAGCTTAGCGCCAAGCGGGGGGTTAGAGACCCAGTACTTC.

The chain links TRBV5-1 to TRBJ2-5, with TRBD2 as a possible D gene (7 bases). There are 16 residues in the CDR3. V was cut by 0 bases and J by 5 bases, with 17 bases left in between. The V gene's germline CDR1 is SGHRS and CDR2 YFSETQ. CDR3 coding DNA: TGCGCCAGCAGCTTGGCCGGAACAGGGAGGGTGGAGACCCAGTACTTC. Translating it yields CASSLAGTGRVETQYF.

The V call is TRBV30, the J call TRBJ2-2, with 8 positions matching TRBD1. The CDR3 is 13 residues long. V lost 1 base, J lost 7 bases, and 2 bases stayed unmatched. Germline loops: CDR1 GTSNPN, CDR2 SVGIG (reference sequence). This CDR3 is CAWSGQGHGELFF. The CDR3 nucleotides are TGTGCCTGGAGTGGACAGGGGCACGGGGAGCTGTTTTTT.

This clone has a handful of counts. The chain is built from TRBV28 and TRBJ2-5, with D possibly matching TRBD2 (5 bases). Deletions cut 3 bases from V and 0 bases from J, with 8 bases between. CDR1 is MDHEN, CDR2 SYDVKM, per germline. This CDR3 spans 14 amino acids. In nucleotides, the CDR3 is TGTGCCAGCAGTTTGAGGGAGTACCAAGAGACCCAGTACTTC. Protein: CASSLREYQETQYF.

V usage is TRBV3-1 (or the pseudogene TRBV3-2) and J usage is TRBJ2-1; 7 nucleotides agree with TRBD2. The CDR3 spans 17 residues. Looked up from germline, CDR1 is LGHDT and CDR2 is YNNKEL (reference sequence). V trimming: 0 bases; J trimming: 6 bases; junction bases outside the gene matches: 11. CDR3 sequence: CASSQELNGRRGNEQFF. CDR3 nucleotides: TGTGCCAGCAGCCAAGAATTAAACGGGAGGCGGGGCAATGAGCAGTTCTTC.

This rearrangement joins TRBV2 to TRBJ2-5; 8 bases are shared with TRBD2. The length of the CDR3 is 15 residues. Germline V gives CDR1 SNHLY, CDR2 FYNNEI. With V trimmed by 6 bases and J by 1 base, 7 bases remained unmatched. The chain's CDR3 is CASRPLSGAQETQYF. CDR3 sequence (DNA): TGTGCCAGCAGACCTCTTAGCGGGGCCCAAGAGACCCAGTACTTC. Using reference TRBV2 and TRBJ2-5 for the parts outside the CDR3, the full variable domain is EPEVTQTPSHQVTQMGQEVILRCVPISNHLYFYWYRQILGQKVEFLVSFYNNEISEKSEIFDDQFSVERPDGSNFTLKIRSTKLEDSAMYFCASRPLSGAQETQYFGPGTRLLVL.